The sequence of this T cell receptor (beta chain) was determined in a study of Graves' ophthalmopathy and Graves' hyperthyroidism (dated by TCRdb to 2016 to 2018). Some background on the complete study: Peripheral blood was collected at initial diagnosis, before any treatment. The study used signatures of the TCR beta repertoire to tell Graves' ophthalmopathy apart from Graves' hyperthyroidism and to predict which patients would progress to ophthalmopathy. In total, 135 blood samples were TCR-sequenced: some 40 ophthalmopathy, some 72 hyperthyroidism and some 17 hyperthyroidism-to-ophthalmopathy patients. A discovery set of 95 to 100 patients (approximately 42 ophthalmopathy, 55 to 60 stable hyperthyroidism) was enrolled to explore V-J signatures distinguishing ophthalmopathy from hyperthyroidism. The independent validation cohort included 18 to 20 hyperthyroidism patients plus 17 patients who later progressed from hyperthyroidism to ophthalmopathy. In roughly 6 hyperthyroidism patients, T-cell repertoires of thyroid tissue and blood were compared. Once sampling was done, hyperthyroidism patients were given methimazole at a starting dose of 30 mg daily, while ophthalmopathy patients were given high-dose intravenous methylprednisolone. Study-level results and caveats: In validation, the model predicted ophthalmopathy progression with about 70% sensitivity and about 73% specificity; fewer than 15 predicted patients were CT-confirmed with GO in a median of 6.5 months. Among expanded thyroid clonotypes with frequency above 0.001, most also showed up in blood, which suggests that blood repertoires may reflect the thyroid immune response. In cross-validation, the 13-signature model distinguished ophthalmopathy from stable hyperthyroidism with approximately 90% sensitivity and 81.08% specificity, while in the test set the corresponding values were roughly 80% and 75%. Sample size was not statistically predetermined, and group allocation was not concealed from the investigators.

Remarks on this clonotype: What antigen it recognizes has not been identified. No clone much larger than this one lies a single base away; base qualities are absent.

The junction shows trimming of 1 base on V and 6 bases on J, plus 12 bases between the germline ends. There are 14 amino acids in the CDR3, from cysteine to phenylalanine inclusive. Just the 42-base CDR3 DNA is kept, in frame starting at base 1. CDR1 SGHAT and CDR2 FQDESV were looked up in the germline V gene (reference sequence). Hyperthyroidism was considered stable if no progression to ophthalmopathy occurred within 18 months of follow-up. Hyperthyroidism patients were newly diagnosed, were aged 18 to 65 years, and had a disease duration under 2 months. Anyone with other autoimmune diseases, uncontrolled infections, pregnancy or lactation was excluded from the study. Clinical symptoms, serum thyroxine, TRAb, thyroid ultrasound and orbital computed tomography formed the basis of the diagnosis. PBMCs were isolated from approximately 10 ml of fresh peripheral blood by Ficoll-Paque density gradient centrifugation. Total RNA was extracted using Trizol reagent, and RNA quality was checked on an Agilent 2100 Bioanalyzer.

For repertoire sequencing, the TCR beta CDR3 regions were amplified from RNA transcripts. A first-round RT-PCR used HTBI primers with the Qiagen OneStep RT-PCR kit, followed by a second-round multiplex PCR, size selection and purification. Libraries were sequenced on an Illumina HiSeq2000 using paired-end 100 bp reads. On the study's bioinformatics: SOAPnuke was used to process the reads, removing any read that contained adapters or uncalled bases, had a mean Phred below 15, or lacked an exact match to the constant primer or identifier. COPE v1.2.5 was used to merge the high-quality paired reads. Unique nucleotide sequences were defined as clonotypes and aligned to IMGT TRB V, D and J references using MiTCR v1.1. Analysis was restricted to V-J combinations with a frequency above 0.0001, which covered about 99% of repertoires. For each V-J combination, a TCR clonal expansion and chaos score was defined as the ratio of F50 clonal expansion to chaos observed in the TCRdist matrix. Welch's t-statistics and random forest were used to reduce the features to 10 to 15 V-J combinations, which were then used as input to a naive Bayes classifier. The Morisita-Horn index was used to measure how similar the thyroid and blood repertoires were. TCRdb reanalyzed the raw reads on its own, using fastp at Q25 for trimming and MiXCR for clone calling, and kept in-frame beta chains. Rows are unified per CDR3 protein, each entry keeping the most common DNA and genes. Clone size and V and J calls follow TCRdb, not the original study. This sample is represented by 35,000 to 50,000 distinct CDR3 sequences; approximately 50% of them were singletons. Approximately 30% of the sample is taken by the ten largest.

The receptor was isolated from an adult woman with stable Graves' hyperthyroidism. The sequenced sample consisted of peripheral blood. The chain couples TRBV11-1 to TRBJ2-5; no D gene is confidently identified. The DNA sequence is as follows: TGTGCCAGCAGCTTAGAATCCTCCGCAAAGACCCAGTACTTC. It translates as CASSLESSAKTQYF.